This passage covers 18 T cell receptor beta chains from one sample sequenced in a study of T-cell reconstitution after alpha-beta-depleted transplantation in children. TCRbeta library construction was performed incorporating unique molecular identifiers. One entry per CDR3 protein results from TCRdb running MiXCR on the PCR reads. The data show about 900,000 distinct CDR3 sequences, under 30% seen once. Source: PBMCs, mostly from graft donor cells, taken 360 days after TCRalphabeta/CD19-depleted stem cell transplant. Every receptor here comes from a boy less than two years old who had a stem cell transplant for SCID, so the T cells may come from the graft donor.

The table lists this clonotype with a few counts. The chain joins TRBV6-5 to TRBJ2-3; D gene uncertain. CDR1 is MNHEY, CDR2 SVGAGI, per germline. The V end lost 4 bases, the J end lost 4 bases, and 12 bases lay between the germline ends. The CDR3 runs 14 residues. CDR3 sequence reads: CASSLGLRADTQYF. The CDR3 nucleotides are TGTGCCAGCAGTTTGGGATTAAGGGCAGATACGCAGTATTTT.

This clonotype was detected a few times. V and J are TRBV12-3 or TRBV12-4 and TRBJ2-3; 10 nucleotides agree with TRBD2. This CDR3 contains 17 residues. V lost 5 bases, J lost 2 bases, and 10 bases stayed unmatched. The CDR3 spells CASSVSGGRKITDTQYF. The CDR3 DNA reads as TGTGCCAGCAGTGTTAGCGGGGGGAGGAAGATCACAGATACGCAGTATTTT.

The genes are TRBV20-1 and TRBJ1-6, with D unclear. Germline CDR1 DFQATT, CDR2 SNEGSKA (reference sequence). CDR3 length equals 14 residues. Trimming removed 5 bases at V and 5 bases at J, with 13 bases between. Here the CDR3 reads CSAPDIPHNSPLHF. CDR3 bases: TGCAGTGCTCCAGACATACCCCATAATTCACCCCTCCACTTT.

In its sample, this clonotype was seen a few times. The chain recombines TRBV5-1 with TRBJ2-5, with D perhaps matching TRBD1 (5 bases). CDR3 size: 15 residues. Trimming shortened V by 5 bases and J by 1 base, and 15 bases separated the two germline ends. Germline CDR1 SGHRS, CDR2 YFSETQ. The CDR3 sequence: CASSGQVGPQETQYF. As DNA, the CDR3 is TGCGCCAGCAGTGGGCAGGTGGGGCCCCAAGAGACCCAGTACTTC. The full variable domain, completed using reference TRBV5-1 and TRBJ2-5, is KAGVTQTPRYLIKTRGQQVTLSCSPISGHRSVSWYQQTPGQGLQFLFEYFSETQRNKGNFPGRFSGRQFSNSRSEMNVSTLELGDSALYLCASSGQVGPQETQYFGPGTRLLVL.

The V gene is TRBV20-1, the J gene TRBJ1-3; TRBD1 aligns across 11 bases. Per germline, CDR1 DFQATT and CDR2 SNEGSKA (reference sequence). Unmatched junction bases numbered 5, after V lost 6 bases and J lost 4 bases. The CDR3 contains 14 residues. CDR3 coding DNA: TGCAGTGCAGGGGACAGGGGGAGCGGAAACACCATATATTTT. Protein product: CSAGDRGSGNTIYF.

Many counts were recorded for this clonotype. The genes are TRBV5-1 and TRBJ2-7; D is undetermined. The germline V gene encodes CDR1 SGHRS and CDR2 YFSETQ. The CDR3 is 14 residues long. Between the trimmed V and J ends, which lost 3 bases and 6 bases, there was a span of 16 bases. This CDR3 reads CASSSRTADSEQYF. The CDR3 bases are TGCGCCAGCAGCTCACGGACCGCTGACTCCGAGCAGTACTTC.

The V call is TRBV19, the J call TRBJ2-2; 10 positions match TRBD1. V was pared by 6 bases and J by 5 bases, with 9 bases of the junction left unmatched. CDR3 length: 16 residues. The germline CDR1 and CDR2 sequences are LNHDA and SQIVND (reference sequence). The CDR3 loop reads CASSPRDRGSTGELFF. CDR3 nucleotide sequence: TGTGCCAGTAGCCCCCGGGACAGGGGTTCGACCGGGGAGCTGTTTTTT.

The chain has TRBV6-1 and TRBJ2-7, with 9 bases identical to TRBD1. The CDR3 length is 13 residues. V lost 8 bases to trimming and J lost 5 bases; unmatched junction nucleotides: 7. CDR1 and CDR2 from the germline V gene are MNHNS and SASEGT. As DNA, the CDR3 is TGTGCCAGCTGGGACAGGGTTGGCAACGAGCAGTACTTC. It specifies CASWDRVGNEQYF.

The chain is built from TRBV29-1 and TRBJ2-5; 9 nucleotides match TRBD1. This CDR3 has 15 amino acids. Germline trimming cut 4 bases from V and 4 bases from J; bases unmatched to any gene: 10. CDR1 is SQVTM, CDR2 ANQGSEA, per germline. Here the CDR3 DNA reads TGCAGCGTTGGGGGACAGGGACGTCGGAGAGAGACCCAGTACTTC. Its protein is CSVGGQGRRRETQYF.

This sequence joins TRBV7-9 and TRBJ2-7; D call uncertain. Germline loops: CDR1 SEHNR, CDR2 FQNEAQ (reference sequence). The CDR3 is 14 residues long. The ends were cut back, 5 bases at V and 2 bases at J, with 13 bases in the middle. This chain's CDR3 is CASSPPGVAYEQYF. The CDR3 DNA is TGTGCCAGCAGCCCCCCTGGGGTAGCCTACGAGCAGTACTTC.

This chain uses TRBV5-1 with TRBJ2-7; 9 nucleotides match TRBD1. CDR1 is SGHRS, CDR2 YFSETQ, per germline. Trimming cost V 4 bases and J 6 bases; bases outside gene matches: 8. The CDR3 loop spans 14 amino acids. In DNA form, the CDR3 reads TGCGCCAGCAGCCCAACGGGACAGGGCGCCGAGCAGTACTTC. Amino acids: CASSPTGQGAEQYF.

The chain joins TRBV10-3 to TRBJ2-7, with 7 bases identical to TRBD1. Trimming took 3 bases from V and 3 from J; bases not matched to a gene: 5. The CDR3 extends over 14 amino acids. Germline V gene lookup returns CDR1 ENHRY and CDR2 SYGVKD. The CDR3 region is CAISEATGYYEQYF. CDR3 sequence (DNA): TGTGCCATCAGTGAAGCGACAGGGTACTACGAGCAGTACTTC.

This clonotype was seen at least ten times. The genes are TRBV5-6 and TRBJ2-1, with D possibly called TRBD1 or TRBD2 (5 bases each). The V gene lost 4 bases and the J gene lost 6 bases, with 17 bases spanning the gap. CDR1 is SGHDT, CDR2 YYEEEE, per germline. This CDR3 comprises 15 residues. CDR3 coding DNA: TGTGCCAGCAGCCCACGGCTAGTGGGGACCAATGAGCAGTTCTTC. This encodes CASSPRLVGTNEQFF.

The CDR3 here is CASSPGTGGSEQYF. The CDR3 region has the DNA TGTGCCAGCAGCCCCGGGACAGGGGGCAGCGAGCAGTACTTC. The chain joins TRBV12-3 or TRBV12-4 to TRBJ2-7; TRBD1 matches 12 bases. Trimming removed 6 bases from V and 6 bases from J; junction bases left unmatched: 6. The CDR3 has 14 amino acids.

The chain links TRBV29-1 to TRBJ2-3; 7 bases map to TRBD1. This CDR3 region has 9 residues. CDR1 is SQVTM and CDR2 is ANQGSEA in the germline V gene. Trimming took 7 bases from V and 10 from J; bases not matched to a gene: 2. CDR3: CSAGGAQYF. The CDR3 DNA is TGCAGCGCAGGGGGAGCGCAGTATTTT.

The chain combines TRBV6-5 with TRBJ1-2, with 12 bases identical to TRBD1. Germline CDR1 MNHEY, CDR2 SVGAGI. The CDR3 length is 16 residues. Germline trimming cut 2 bases from V and 1 base from J; bases unmatched to any gene: 2. The CDR3 sequence: CASSYGTGGFNYGYTF. The CDR3, as DNA: TGTGCCAGCAGTTACGGGACAGGGGGCTTTAACTATGGCTACACCTTC.

This clonotype was counted only a few times. The chain couples TRBV6-2 or TRBV6-3 to TRBJ2-2; 9 bases are shared with TRBD1. Germline CDR1 reads MNHEY; CDR2 reads SVGEGT. The CDR3 spans 20 residues. V gave up 6 bases and J gave up 4 bases; unmatched junction bases: 21. The CDR3 loop is CASRNTGTGRVRRPTGELFF. Written as DNA, the CDR3 is TGTGCCAGCAGAAACACCGGGACAGGGCGAGTACGCCGCCCCACCGGGGAGCTGTTTTTT.

The CDR3 loop reads CASSLRDSLGAGNTIYF. CDR3 sequence (DNA): TGTGCCAGCAGCCTCCGGGACAGCCTTGGGGCTGGAAACACCATATATTTT. The genes are TRBV7-9 and TRBJ1-3; the match to TRBD1 covers 7 bases. The V segment lost 5 bases and the J segment 2 bases; nucleotides outside the gene matches: 12. The CDR3 covers 17 residues. CDR1 and CDR2 from the germline V gene are SEHNR and FQNEAQ (reference sequence).